This TCR beta chain came from a study of blood T cell repertoires in COVID-19. Across the whole study: Nucleic acid was either cDNA or gDNA, and it came from T cells, B-cell-depleted T cells, or PBMCs.

Only in-frame clones appear in the TCRdb table, and some are missing; sequencing was by immunoSEQ multiplex PCR. The sample consists of 500,000 or so clones, about nine tenths of them appearing once. The ends lost 4 bases at V and 8 bases at J; junction bases unmatched: 9. There are 15 residues in the CDR3. Germline CDR1 and CDR2: MDHEN and SYDVKM. Everyone who took part was roughly 18 to 95 years old, and they came from about 23 US areas. Participant-given clinical history determined each cohort assignment. In Cohort 3, a recovered donor had either two negative PCRs, clearance, or symptom resolution.

The sequenced sample consisted of PBMCs or T cells enriched from blood (not recorded which). The receptor's source is a woman aged 18-29 years who had recovered from COVID-19. V and J are TRBV28 and TRBJ1-4; the match to TRBD1 covers 8 bases. The CDR3 nucleotides are TGTGCCAGCAGTTCGACAGGGGCAGTAGGCGAAAAACTGTTTTTT. It yields the protein CASSSTGAVGEKLFF.